A single TCR beta chain is shown here with its context. This entry is derived from a study of T cell changes during pregnancy in multiple sclerosis. Only in-frame clones appear in the TCRdb table, and some are missing; sequencing was by immunoSEQ multiplex PCR. Here the sample spans 55,000 to 85,000 clones, around 94% being singletons. Trimming pared 1 base from V and 7 bases from J, leaving 7 bases between. The length of the CDR3 is 13 residues. Germline loops: CDR1 LGHNA, CDR2 YSLEER. This sample comprised peripheral blood, obtained in the third trimester of pregnancy. This TCR was sampled from a female donor with multiple sclerosis, enrolled in a pregnancy study. This chain joins TRBV4-3 and TRBJ2-2, with a tentative D call TRBD2 (5 bases). The CDR3, as DNA: TGCGCCAGCAGCCAAGTTGGAGGCGGGGAGCTGTTTTTT. Amino acid sequence: CASSQVGGGELFF.